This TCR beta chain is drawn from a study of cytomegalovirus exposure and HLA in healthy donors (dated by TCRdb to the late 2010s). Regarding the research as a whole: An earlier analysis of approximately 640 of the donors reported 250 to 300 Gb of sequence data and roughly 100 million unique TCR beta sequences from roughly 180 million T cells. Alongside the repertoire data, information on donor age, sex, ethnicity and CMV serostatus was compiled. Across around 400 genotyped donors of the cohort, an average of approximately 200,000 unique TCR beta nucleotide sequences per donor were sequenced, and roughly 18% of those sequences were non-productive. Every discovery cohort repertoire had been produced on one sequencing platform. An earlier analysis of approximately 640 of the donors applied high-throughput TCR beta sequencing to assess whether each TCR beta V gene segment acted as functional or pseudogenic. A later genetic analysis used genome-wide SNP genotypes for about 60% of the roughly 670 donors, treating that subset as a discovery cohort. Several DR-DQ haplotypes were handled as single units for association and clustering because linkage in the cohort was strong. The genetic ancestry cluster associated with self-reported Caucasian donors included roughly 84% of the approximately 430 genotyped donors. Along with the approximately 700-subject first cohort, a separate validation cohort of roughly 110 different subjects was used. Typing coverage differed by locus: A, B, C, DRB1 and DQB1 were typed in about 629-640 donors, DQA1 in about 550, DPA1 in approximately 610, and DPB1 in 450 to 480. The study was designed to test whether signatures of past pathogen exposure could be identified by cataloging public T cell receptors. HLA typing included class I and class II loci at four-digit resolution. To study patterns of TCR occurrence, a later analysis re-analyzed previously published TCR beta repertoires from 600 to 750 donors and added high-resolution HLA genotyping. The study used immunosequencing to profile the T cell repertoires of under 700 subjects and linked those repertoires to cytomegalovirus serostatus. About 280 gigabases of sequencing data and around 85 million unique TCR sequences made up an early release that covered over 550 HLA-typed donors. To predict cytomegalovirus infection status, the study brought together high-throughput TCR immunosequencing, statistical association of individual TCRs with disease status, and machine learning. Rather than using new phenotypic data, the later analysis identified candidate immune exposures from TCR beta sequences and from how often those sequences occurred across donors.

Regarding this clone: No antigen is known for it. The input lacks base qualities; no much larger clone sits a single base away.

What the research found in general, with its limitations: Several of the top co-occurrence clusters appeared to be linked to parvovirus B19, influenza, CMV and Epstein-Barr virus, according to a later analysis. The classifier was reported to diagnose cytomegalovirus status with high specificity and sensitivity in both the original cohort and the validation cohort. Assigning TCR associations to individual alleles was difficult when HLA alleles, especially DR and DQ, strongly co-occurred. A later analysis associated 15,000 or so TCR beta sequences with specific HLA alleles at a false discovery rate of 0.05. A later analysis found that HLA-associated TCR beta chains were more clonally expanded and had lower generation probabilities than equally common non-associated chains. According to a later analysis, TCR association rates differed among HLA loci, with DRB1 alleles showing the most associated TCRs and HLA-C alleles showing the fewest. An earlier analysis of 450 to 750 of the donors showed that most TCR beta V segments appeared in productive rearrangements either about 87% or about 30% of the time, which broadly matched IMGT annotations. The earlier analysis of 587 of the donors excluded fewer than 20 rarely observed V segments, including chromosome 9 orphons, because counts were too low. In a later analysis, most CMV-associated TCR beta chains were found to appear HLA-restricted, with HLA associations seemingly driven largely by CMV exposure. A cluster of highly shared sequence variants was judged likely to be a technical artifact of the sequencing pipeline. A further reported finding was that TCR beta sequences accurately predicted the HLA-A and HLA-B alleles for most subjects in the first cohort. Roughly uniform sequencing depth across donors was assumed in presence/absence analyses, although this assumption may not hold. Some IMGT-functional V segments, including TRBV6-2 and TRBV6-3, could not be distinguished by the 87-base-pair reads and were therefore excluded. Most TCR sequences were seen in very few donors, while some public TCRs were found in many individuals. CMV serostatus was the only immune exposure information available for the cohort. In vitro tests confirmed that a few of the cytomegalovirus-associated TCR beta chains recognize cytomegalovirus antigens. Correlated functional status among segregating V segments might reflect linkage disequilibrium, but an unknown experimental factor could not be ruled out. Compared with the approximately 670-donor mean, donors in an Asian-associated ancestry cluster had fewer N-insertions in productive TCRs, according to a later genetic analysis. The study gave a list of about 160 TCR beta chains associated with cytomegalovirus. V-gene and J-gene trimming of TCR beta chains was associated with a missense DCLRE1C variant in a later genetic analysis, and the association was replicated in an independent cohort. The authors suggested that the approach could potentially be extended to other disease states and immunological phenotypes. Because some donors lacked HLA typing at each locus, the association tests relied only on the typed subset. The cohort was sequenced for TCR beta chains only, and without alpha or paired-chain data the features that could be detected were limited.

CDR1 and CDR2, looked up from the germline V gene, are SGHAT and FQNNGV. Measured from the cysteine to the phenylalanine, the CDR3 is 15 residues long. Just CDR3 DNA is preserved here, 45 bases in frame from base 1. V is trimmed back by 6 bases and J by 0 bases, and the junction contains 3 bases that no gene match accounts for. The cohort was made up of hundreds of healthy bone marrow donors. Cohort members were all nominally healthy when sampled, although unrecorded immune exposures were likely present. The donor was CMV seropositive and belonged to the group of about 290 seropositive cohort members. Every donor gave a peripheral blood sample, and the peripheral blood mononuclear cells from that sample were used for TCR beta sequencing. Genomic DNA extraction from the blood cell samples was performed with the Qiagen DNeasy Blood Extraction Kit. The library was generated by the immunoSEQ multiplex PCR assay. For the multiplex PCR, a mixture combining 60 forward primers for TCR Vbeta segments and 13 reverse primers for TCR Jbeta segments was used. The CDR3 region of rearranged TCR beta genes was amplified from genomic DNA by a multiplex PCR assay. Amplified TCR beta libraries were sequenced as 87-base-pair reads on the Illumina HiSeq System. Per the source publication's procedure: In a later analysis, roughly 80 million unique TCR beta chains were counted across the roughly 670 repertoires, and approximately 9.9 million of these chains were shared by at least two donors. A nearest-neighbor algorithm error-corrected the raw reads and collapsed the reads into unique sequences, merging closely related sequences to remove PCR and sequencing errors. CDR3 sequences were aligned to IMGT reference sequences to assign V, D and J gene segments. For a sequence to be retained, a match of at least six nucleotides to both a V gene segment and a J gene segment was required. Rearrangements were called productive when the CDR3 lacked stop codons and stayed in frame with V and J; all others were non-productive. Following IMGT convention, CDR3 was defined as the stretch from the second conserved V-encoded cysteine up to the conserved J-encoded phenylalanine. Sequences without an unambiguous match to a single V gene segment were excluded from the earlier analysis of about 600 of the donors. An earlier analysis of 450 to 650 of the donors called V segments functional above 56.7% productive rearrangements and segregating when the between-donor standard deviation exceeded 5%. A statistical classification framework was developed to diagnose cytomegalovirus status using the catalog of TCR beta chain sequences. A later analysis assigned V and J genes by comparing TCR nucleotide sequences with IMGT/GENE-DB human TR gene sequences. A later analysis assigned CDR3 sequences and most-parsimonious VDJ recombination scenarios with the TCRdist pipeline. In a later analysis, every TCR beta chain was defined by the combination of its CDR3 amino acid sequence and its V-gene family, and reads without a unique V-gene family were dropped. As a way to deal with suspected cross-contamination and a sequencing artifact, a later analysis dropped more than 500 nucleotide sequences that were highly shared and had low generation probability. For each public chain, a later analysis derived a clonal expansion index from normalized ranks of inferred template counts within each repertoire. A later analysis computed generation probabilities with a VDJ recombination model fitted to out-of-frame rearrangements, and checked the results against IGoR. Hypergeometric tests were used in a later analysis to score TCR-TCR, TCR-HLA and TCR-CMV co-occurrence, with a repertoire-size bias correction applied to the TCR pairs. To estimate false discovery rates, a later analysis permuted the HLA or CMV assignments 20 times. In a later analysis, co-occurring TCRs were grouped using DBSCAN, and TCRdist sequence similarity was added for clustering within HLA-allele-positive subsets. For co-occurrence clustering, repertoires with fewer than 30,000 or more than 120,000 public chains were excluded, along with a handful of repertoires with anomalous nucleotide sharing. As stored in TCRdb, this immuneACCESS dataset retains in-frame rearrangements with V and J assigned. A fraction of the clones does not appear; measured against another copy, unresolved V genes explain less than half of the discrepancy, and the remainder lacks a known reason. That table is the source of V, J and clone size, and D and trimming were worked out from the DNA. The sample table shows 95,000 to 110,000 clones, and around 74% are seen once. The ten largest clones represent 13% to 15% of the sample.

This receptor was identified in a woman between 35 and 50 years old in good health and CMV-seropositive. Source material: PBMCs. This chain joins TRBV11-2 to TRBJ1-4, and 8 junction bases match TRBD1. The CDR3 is CASRQGQATNEKLFF. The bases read TGTGCCAGCAGACAGGGACAGGCAACTAATGAAAAACTGTTTTTT.